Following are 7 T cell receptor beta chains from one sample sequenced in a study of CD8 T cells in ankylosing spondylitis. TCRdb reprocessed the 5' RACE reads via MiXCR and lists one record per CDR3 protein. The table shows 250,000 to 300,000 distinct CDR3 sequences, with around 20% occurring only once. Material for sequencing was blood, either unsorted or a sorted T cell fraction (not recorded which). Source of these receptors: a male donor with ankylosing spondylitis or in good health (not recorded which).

This CDR3 reads CASSSRQGARGGELFF. Here the CDR3 DNA reads TGTGCCAGCAGTTCCCGTCAGGGGGCTAGGGGCGGGGAGCTGTTTTTT. The chain employs TRBV12-3 or TRBV12-4 and TRBJ2-2; 8 bases line up with TRBD1. The CDR3 runs to 16 residues. V lost 4 bases to trimming and J lost 7 bases; unmatched junction nucleotides: 11.

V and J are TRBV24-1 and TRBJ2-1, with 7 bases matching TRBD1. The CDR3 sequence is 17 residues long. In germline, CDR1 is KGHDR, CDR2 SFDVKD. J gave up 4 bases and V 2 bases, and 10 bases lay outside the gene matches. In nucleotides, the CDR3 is TGTGCCACCAGTGATTGGGGCGCCGGGACAGATTACAATGAGCAGTTCTTC. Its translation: CATSDWGAGTDYNEQFF.

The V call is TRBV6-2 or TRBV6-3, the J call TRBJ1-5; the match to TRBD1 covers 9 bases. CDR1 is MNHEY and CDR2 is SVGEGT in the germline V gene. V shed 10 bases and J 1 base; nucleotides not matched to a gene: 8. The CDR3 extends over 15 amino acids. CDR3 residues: CATRTGEVSNQPQHF. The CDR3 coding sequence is TGTGCCACCAGGACAGGGGAGGTCAGCAATCAGCCCCAGCATTTT.

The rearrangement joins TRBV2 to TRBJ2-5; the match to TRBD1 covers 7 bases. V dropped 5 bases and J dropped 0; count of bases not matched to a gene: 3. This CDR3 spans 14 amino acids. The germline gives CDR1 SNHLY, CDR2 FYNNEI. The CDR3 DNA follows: TGTGCCAGCAGTCCGGACAGGAACCAAGAGACCCAGTACTTC. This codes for CASSPDRNQETQYF.

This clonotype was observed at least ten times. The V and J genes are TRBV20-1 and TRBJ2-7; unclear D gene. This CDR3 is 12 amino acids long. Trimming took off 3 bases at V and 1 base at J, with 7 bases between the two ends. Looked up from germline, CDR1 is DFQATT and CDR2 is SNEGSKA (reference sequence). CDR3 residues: CSASQASYEQYV. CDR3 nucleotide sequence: TGCAGTGCTAGTCAGGCGTCCTACGAGCAGTACGTC.

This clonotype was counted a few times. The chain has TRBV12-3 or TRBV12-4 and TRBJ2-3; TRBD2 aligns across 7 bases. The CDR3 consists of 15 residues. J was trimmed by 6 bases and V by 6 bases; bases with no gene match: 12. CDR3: CASSPGGGRVDTQYF. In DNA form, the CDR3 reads TGTGCCAGCAGCCCCGGTGGCGGGAGAGTCGATACGCAGTATTTT.

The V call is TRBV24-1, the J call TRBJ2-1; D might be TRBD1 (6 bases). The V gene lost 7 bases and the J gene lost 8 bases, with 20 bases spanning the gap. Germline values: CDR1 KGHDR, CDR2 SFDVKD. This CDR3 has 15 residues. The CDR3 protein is CATRGGPGVRYEQFF. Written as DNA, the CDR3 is TGTGCCACCAGGGGTGGTCCAGGGGTGAGGTATGAGCAGTTCTTC.